The 11 T cell receptor beta chains in this list originate from one sample, sequenced in a study of CXCR3-negative and CXCR3-positive naive CD8 T cells. 5' RACE with UMI labels generated the TRB cDNA libraries. Using the 5' RACE reads, TCRdb records one entry per CDR3 protein without DNA. This sample's table has approximately 83,000 distinct CDR3 sequences. Sequenced input: naive CXCR3- CD8+ T cells from blood. Regarding subset: CD45RO-CCR7+CD27+CD95- naive CD8+ T cells lacking CXCR3 (TNR3-). The source is a human donor in good health. Some clones in this sample may be carry-over from other donors' samples.

The chain combines TRBV7-3 with TRBJ1-1; TCRdb gives TRBD1 as the D gene, but with no DNA this cannot be confirmed. From germline, CDR1 is SGHTA and CDR2 FQGTGA. This CDR3 region has 13 residues. This CDR3 is CASSLRGDTEAFF. The full variable domain, with the rest looked up from reference TRBV7-3 and TRBJ1-1, is GAGVSQTPSNKVTEKGKYVELRCDPISGHTALYWYRQSLGQGPEFLIYFQGTGAADDSGLPNDRFFAVRPEGSVSTLKIQRTERGDSAVYLCASSLRGDTEAFFGQGTRLTVV.

The chain couples TRBV28 to TRBJ2-5; without DNA, the TCRdb call of TRBD1 cannot be checked. Germline CDR1 and CDR2: MDHEN and SYDVKM. The CDR3 contains 14 residues. The CDR3 spells CASSLRGGGETQYF.

This CDR3 is CASSFSQINYEQYF. The chain recombines TRBV5-1 with TRBJ2-7. CDR3 length: 14 residues. Germline loops: CDR1 SGHRS, CDR2 YFSETQ.

The rearrangement uses TRBV29-1 and TRBJ2-7; absent DNA, TCRdb's TRBD1 call cannot be checked. The CDR3 runs to 12 residues. The germline CDR1 and CDR2 sequences are SQVTM and ANQGSEA. The CDR3 reads CSVTGGEREQYF.

The chain has TRBV9 and TRBJ2-5; the TCRdb D gene call, TRBD1, has no DNA to confirm it. The CDR3 loop spans 15 amino acids. Germline V gives CDR1 SGDLS, CDR2 YYNGEE. This CDR3 reads CASSVWGTGKETQYF.

V is TRBV5-1 and J is TRBJ2-7; TCRdb calls TRBD2, which cannot be checked without DNA. CDR1 SGHRS and CDR2 YFSETQ come from the germline V gene. The CDR3 runs to 15 residues. The CDR3 is CASSLGGDSLYEQYF.

The chain couples TRBV29-1 to TRBJ2-3. CDR3 size: 13 residues. The V gene's germline CDR1 is SQVTM and CDR2 ANQGSEA. CDR3 residues: CSVDGYGPDTQYF.

This chain connects TRBV20-1 to TRBJ2-5; TCRdb's D call of TRBD1 is untestable without DNA. The length of the CDR3 is 16 residues. CDR1 is DFQATT and CDR2 is SNEGSKA in the germline V gene (reference sequence). CDR3: CSAYIPEQGSQETQYF.

The V call is TRBV7-2, the J call TRBJ2-1; without DNA, the TCRdb call of TRBD2 cannot be checked. The CDR3 loop spans 17 amino acids. Looked up from germline, CDR1 is SGHTA and CDR2 is FQGNSA. The CDR3 loop is CASSLVGSGGSYNEQFF.

The genes are TRBV6-2 or TRBV6-3 and TRBJ2-3. Germline V lookup: CDR1 MNHEY, CDR2 SVGEGT. CDR3 length equals 12 residues. The CDR3 sequence is CASSYPSDTQYF.

The chain links TRBV29-1 to TRBJ2-1; the D gene TCRdb calls, TRBD2, cannot be checked with no DNA. Germline CDR1 and CDR2: SQVTM and ANQGSEA. The CDR3 totals 14 residues. The CDR3 region is CSGRTSGSYNEQFF.